This TCR beta chain comes out of a study of blood T cell repertoires in COVID-19. As originally analysed: Amplification of reference gene primers was used by the study to estimate nucleated cell counts. This table comes from immunoSEQ multiplex PCR, and its TCRdb copy is limited to in-frame clones, with some not included. D and trimming come from the DNA, and the V and J calls and clone size come from that table. The sample records about 300,000 clones, roughly nine tenths being singletons. Adults between roughly 18 and 89 years of age took part from fewer than 30 US areas. V lost 2 bases and J lost 0; bases outside the gene matches: 9. Germline V lookup: CDR1 MGHRA, CDR2 YSYEKL. The CDR3 contains 18 residues.

Specimen: PBMCs or T cells enriched from blood (not recorded which). The sequence derives from a woman aged 30 to 39 who had recovered from COVID-19. The chain couples TRBV4-1 to TRBJ2-1; TRBD2 aligns across 8 bases. The CDR3 protein is CASSQLTSASSSYNEQFF. The CDR3 DNA reads as TGCGCCAGCAGCCAATTGACTAGCGCCTCGAGCTCCTACAATGAGCAGTTCTTC.